This T cell receptor (beta chain) is from a study of tumor-infiltrating lymphocytes in primary liver carcinoma. The researchers produced TCR beta cDNA from about 510 ng total RNA with a constant-region primer. The TCR beta library was amplified through three nested multiplex PCR rounds in a modified ARM-PCR procedure. A C-beta reverse primer was combined with TRBV1-TRBV30 forward primers in the first two PCR rounds, and each round had 10 cycles. One entry per CDR3 protein results from TCRdb running MiXCR on the multiplex PCR reads. Of tens of thousands of distinct CDR3 sequences listed, 55% to 75% were seen once; the top ten hold just under 30%. V was trimmed by 2 bases and J by 4 bases, leaving 8 bases between them. Germline CDR1 SEHNR, CDR2 FQNEAQ (reference sequence). The CDR3 length is 14 residues. As for this clonotype: As yet, its antigen is unknown. Possible read error: a much larger clone is one base away.

Without any cell sorting, roughly 18-30 mg of bulk tissue yielded co-extracted RNA and DNA. Cases comprised patients with primary liver carcinoma who received surgical resection. Patients showed chronic HBV infection and an absence of prior treatment. General study results and limits: Significantly larger top-250-clone fractions were found in tumors than in blood (p = 0.039). Overlap between tumor regions exceeded overlap of tumor with adjacent tissue or blood.

This sequence originates from a man between 35 and 55 years old with primary liver carcinoma and hepatitis B virus infection. The source material was liver tumor tissue from sampling region 5. Subset meaning: tumor region T5, tumor centre. V and J are TRBV7-9 and TRBJ1-4; D perhaps matches TRBD1 (5 bases). The CDR3, as DNA: TGTGCCAGCAGCTTAATAGGGGATAATGAAAAACTGTTTTTT. It is translated as CASSLIGDNEKLFF.